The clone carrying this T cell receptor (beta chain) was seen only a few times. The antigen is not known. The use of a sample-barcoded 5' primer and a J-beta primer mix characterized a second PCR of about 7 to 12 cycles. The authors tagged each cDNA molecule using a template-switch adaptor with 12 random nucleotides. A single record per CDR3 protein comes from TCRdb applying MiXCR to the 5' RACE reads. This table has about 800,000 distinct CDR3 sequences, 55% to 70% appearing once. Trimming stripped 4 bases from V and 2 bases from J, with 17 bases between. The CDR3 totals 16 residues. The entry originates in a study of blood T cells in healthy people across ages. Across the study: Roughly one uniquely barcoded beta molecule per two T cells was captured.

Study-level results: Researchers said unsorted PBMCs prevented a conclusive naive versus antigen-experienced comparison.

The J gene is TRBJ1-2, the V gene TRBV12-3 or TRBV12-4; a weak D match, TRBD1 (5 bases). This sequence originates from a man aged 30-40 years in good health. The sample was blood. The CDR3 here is CASSSPAGDSNYGYTF. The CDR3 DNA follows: TGTGCCAGCAGTTCTCCCGCGGGGGATTCGAACTATGGCTACACCTTC.